This paragraph reports one T cell receptor beta chain. Antigen unknown. The data were obtained in a study of T-cell reconstitution after alpha-beta-depleted transplantation in children. Study-wide results and caveats: There were reportedly several hundred expanded graft clones from which alpha-beta T cells came about two months after transplant. Recipient T cells and thymic progenitors that survived were the source of the high TCRbeta diversity seen at day 60 in some patients.

Unique molecular identifiers were incorporated into the prepared TCRbeta library. TCRdb analysed the PCR reads with MiXCR anew, one entry per CDR3 protein. This sample yields around 370,000 distinct CDR3 sequences, of which about 17% are seen a single time; around two fifths belongs to the top ten. J gave up 4 bases and V 5 bases, and 6 bases lay outside the gene matches. This CDR3 contains 14 residues. CDR1 is SGHTA, CDR2 FQGTGA, per germline. The receptor was derived from a male patient aged 2 to 10 who had a stem cell transplant for acute lymphoblastic leukemia, so the T cells may come from the graft donor. Sequenced here: PBMCs, mostly from graft donor cells, sampled 360 days after TCRalphabeta/CD19-depleted stem cell transplant. The chain recombines TRBV7-3 with TRBJ2-5; 8 bases map to TRBD2. The CDR3 spells CASSLSGSVETQYF. The DNA of the CDR3 is TGTGCCAGCAGCCTAAGCGGGAGTGTAGAGACCCAGTACTTC.